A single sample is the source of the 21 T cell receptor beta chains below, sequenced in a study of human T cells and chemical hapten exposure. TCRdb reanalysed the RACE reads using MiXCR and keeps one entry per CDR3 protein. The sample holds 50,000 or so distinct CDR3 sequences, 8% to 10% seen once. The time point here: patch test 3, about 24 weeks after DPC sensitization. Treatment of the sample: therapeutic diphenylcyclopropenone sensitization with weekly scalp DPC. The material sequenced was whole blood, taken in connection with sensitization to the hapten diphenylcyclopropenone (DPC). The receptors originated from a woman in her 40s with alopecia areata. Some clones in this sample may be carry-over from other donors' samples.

CDR3 sequence: CASSLAWTGAANTEAFF. The CDR3 DNA reads as TGCGCCAGCAGCTTGGCCTGGACAGGGGCGGCGAACACTGAAGCTTTCTTT. The chain couples TRBV5-1 to TRBJ1-1; 9 positions match TRBD1. Unmatched junction bases numbered 7, after V lost 0 bases and J lost 1 base. The CDR3 has 17 amino acids. Germline V lookup: CDR1 SGHRS, CDR2 YFSETQ.

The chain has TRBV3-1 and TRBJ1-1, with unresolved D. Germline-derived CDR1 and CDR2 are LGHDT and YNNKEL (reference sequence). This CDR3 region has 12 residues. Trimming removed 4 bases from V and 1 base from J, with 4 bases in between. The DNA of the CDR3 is TGTGCCAGCAGCCCCGCGAACACTGAAGCTTTCTTT. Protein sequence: CASSPANTEAFF. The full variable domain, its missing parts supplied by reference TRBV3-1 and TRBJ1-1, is DTAVSQTPKYLVTQMGNDKSIKCEQNLGHDTMYWYKQDSKKFLKIMFSYNNKELIINETVPNRFSPKSPDKAHLNLHINSLELGDSAVYFCASSPANTEAFFGQGTRLTVV.

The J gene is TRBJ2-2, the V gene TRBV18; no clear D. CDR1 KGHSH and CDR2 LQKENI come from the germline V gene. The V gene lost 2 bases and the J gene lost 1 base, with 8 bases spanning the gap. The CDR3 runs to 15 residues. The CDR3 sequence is CASSPTAGNTGELFF. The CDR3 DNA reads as TGTGCCAGCTCACCAACGGCAGGGAACACCGGGGAGCTGTTTTTT.

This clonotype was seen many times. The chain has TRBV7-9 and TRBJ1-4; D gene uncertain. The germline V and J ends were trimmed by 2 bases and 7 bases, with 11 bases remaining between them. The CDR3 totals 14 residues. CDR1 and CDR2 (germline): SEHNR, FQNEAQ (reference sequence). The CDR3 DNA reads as TGTGCCAGCAGCTTATCAGTACAAGGTGAAAAACTGTTTTTT. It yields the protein CASSLSVQGEKLFF.

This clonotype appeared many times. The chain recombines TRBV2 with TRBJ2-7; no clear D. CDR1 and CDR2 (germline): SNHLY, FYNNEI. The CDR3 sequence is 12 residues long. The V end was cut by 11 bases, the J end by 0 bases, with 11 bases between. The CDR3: CAVPVGSYEQYF. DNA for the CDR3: TGTGCCGTCCCAGTGGGCTCCTACGAGCAGTACTTC.

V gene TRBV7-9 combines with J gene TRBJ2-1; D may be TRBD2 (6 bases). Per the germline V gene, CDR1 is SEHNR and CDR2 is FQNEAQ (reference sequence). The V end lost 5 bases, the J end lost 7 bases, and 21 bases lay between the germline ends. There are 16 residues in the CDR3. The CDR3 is CASSPATGLARNEQFF. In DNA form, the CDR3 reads TGTGCCAGCAGCCCGGCCACGGGGCTAGCGAGGAATGAGCAGTTCTTC.

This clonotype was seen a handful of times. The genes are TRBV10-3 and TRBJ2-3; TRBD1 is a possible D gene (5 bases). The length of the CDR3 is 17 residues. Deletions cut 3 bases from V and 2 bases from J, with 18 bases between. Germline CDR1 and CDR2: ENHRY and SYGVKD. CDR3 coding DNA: TGTGCCATCAGTGATTTCAGGGATGGTGGATCCACAGATACGCAGTATTTT. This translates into CAISDFRDGGSTDTQYF.

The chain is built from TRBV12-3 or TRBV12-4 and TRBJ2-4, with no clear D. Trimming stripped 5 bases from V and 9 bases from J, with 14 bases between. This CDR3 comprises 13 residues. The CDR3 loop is CASSGTDQAIQYF. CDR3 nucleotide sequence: TGTGCCAGCAGTGGAACAGACCAGGCCATTCAGTACTTC.

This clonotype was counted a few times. The CDR3 coding sequence is TGTGCCAGCAGTGAAGTCGGTTGGTCCCATGGCTACACCTTC. This translates into CASSEVGWSHGYTF. This chain links TRBV6-1 with TRBJ1-2; D is undetermined. V gave up 1 base and J gave up 6 bases, with 12 bases separating them. CDR1 is MNHNS, CDR2 SASEGT, per germline. This CDR3 region has 14 residues.

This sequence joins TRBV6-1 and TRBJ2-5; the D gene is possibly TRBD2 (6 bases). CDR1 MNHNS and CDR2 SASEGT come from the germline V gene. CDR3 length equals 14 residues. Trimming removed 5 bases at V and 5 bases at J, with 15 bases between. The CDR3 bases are TGTGCCAGCAGTTTCGACGGCCGGGGGGAGACCCAGTACTTC. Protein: CASSFDGRGETQYF.

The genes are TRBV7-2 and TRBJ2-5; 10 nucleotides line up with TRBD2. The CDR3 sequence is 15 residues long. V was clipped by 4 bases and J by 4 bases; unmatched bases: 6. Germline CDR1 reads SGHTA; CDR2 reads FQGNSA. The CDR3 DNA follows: TGTGCCAGCAGCTGGGGGACTAGCGTGGTAGAGACCCAGTACTTC. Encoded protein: CASSWGTSVVETQYF.

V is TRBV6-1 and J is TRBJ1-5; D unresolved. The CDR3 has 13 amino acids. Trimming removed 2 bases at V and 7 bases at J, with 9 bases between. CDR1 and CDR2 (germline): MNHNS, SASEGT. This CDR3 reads CASSESWVQPQHF. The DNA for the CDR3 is TGTGCCAGCAGTGAAAGCTGGGTGCAGCCCCAGCATTTT.

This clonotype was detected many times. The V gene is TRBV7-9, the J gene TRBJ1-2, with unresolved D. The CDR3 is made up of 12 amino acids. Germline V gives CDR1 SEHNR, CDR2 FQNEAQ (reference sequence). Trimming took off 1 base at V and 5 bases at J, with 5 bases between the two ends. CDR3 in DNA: TGTGCCAGCAGCTTAGTAGGGTATGGCTACACCTTC. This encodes CASSLVGYGYTF.

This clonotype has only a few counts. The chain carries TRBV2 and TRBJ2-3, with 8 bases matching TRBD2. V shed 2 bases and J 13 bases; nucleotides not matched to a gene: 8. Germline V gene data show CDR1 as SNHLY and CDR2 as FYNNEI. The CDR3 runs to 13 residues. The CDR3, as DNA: TGTGCCAGCAGTGAACTAACCGGGACTAGGAAGTATTTT. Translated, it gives CASSELTGTRKYF.

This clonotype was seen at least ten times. The CDR3 loop reads CSVVLAVATDTQYF. The CDR3 DNA follows: TGCAGCGTCGTTCTAGCGGTGGCGACAGATACGCAGTATTTT. The chain joins TRBV29-1 to TRBJ2-3; 7 bases fit TRBD2. The ends lost 6 bases at V and 3 bases at J; junction bases unmatched: 9. The CDR3 length is 14 residues. Germline values: CDR1 SQVTM, CDR2 ANQGSEA.

CDR3 loop: CATSDGRQKNYEQYF. The CDR3 nucleotides are TGTGCCACCAGTGATGGTCGGCAGAAAAACTACGAGCAGTACTTC. This chain connects TRBV24-1 to TRBJ2-7; D is uncertain. Trimming cost V 3 bases and J 3 bases, with 14 bases left between them. This CDR3 is 15 amino acids long. Germline values: CDR1 KGHDR, CDR2 SFDVKD.

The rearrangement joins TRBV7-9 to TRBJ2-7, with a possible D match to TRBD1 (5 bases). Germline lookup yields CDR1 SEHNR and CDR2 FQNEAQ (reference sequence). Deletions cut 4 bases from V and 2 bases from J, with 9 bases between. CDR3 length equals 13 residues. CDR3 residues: CASSSGRAYEQYF. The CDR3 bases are TGTGCCAGCAGCTCGGGCAGGGCCTACGAGCAGTACTTC. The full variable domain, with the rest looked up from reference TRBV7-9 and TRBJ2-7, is DTGVSQNPRHKITKRGQNVTFRCDPISEHNRLYWYRQTLGQGPEFLTYFQNEAQLEKSRLLSDRFSAERPKGSFSTLEIQRTEQGDSAMYLCASSSGRAYEQYFGPGTRLTVT.

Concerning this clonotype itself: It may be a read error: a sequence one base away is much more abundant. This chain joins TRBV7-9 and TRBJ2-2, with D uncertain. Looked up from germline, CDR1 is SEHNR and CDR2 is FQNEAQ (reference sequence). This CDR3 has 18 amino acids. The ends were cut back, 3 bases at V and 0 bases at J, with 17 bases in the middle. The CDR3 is CASSFRSSGRSNTGELFF. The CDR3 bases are TGTGCCAGCAGCTTCAGGAGTTCTGGGCGTTCGAACACCGGGGAGCTGTTTTTT.

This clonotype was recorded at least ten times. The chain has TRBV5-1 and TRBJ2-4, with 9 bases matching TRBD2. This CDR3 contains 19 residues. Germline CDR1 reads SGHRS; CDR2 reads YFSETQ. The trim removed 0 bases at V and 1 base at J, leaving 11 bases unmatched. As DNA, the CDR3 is TGCGCCAGCAGCTTGGTGGTAGCGGGGGCCGAAGGGGCCAAAAACATTCAGTACTTC. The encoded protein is CASSLVVAGAEGAKNIQYF.

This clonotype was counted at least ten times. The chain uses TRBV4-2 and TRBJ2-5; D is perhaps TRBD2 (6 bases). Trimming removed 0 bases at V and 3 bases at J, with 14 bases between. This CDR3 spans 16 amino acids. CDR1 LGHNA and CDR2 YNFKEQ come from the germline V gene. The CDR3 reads CASSQDLGTSEETQYF. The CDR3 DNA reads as TGTGCCAGCAGCCAAGACCTCGGGACTTCGGAAGAGACCCAGTACTTC.

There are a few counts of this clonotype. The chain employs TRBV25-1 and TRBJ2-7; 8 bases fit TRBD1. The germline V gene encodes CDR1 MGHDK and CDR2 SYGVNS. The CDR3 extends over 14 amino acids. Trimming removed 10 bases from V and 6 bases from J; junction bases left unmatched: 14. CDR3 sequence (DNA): TGTGCCACCCTCAGGGGGCAGGGGGCTGGCGAGCAGTACTTC. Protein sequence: CATLRGQGAGEQYF.